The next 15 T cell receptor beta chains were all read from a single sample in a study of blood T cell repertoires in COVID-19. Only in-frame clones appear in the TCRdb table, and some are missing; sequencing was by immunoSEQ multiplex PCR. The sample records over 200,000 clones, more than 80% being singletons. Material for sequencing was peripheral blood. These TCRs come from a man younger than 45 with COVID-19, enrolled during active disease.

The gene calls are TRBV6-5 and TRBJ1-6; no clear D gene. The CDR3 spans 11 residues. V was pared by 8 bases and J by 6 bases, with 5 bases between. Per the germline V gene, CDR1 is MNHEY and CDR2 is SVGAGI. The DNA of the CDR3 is TGTGCCAGCGGCTCTAATTCACCCCTCCACTTT. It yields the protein CASGSNSPLHF.

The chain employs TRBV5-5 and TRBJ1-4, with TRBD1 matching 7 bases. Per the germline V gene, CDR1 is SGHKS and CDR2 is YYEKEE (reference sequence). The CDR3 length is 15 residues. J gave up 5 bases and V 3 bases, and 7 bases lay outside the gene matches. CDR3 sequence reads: CASSYLGQSNEKLFF. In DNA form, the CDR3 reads TGTGCCAGCAGCTATTTGGGACAGTCAAATGAAAAACTGTTTTTT. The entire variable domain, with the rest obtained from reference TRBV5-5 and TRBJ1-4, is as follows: DAGVTQSPTHLIKTRGQQVTLRCSPISGHKSVSWYQQVLGQGPQFIFQYYEKEERGRGNFPDRFSARQFPNYSSELNVNALLLGDSALYLCASSYLGQSNEKLFFGSGTQLSVL.

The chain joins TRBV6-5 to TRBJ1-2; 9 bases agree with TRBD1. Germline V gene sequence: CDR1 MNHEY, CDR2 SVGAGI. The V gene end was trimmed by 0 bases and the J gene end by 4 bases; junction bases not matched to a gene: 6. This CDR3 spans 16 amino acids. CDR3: CASSYSAQGAFYGYTF. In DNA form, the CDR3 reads TGTGCCAGCAGTTACTCGGCACAGGGGGCCTTCTATGGCTACACCTTC.

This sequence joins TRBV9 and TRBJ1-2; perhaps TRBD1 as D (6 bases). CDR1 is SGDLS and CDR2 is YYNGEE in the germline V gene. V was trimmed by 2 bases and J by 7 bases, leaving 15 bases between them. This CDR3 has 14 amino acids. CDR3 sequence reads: CASSVTDSTRGYTF. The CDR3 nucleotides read TGTGCCAGCAGCGTGACGGACAGCACCCGTGGCTACACCTTC.

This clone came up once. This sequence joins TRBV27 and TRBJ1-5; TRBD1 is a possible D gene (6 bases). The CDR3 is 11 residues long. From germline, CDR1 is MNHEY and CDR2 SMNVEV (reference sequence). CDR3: CSAGGNQPQHF. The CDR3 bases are TGTTCTGCAGGGGGCAATCAGCCCCAGCATTTT.

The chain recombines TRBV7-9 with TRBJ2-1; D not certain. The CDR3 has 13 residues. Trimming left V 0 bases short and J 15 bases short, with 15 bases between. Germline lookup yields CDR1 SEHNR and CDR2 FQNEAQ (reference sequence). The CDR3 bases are TGTGCCAGCAGCTTAGCAGCCCGGGTCCGAGGGTTCTTC. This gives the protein CASSLAARVRGFF.

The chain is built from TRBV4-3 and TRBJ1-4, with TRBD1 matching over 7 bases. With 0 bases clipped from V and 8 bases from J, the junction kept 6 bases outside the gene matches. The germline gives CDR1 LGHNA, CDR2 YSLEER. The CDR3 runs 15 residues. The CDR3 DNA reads TGCGCCAGCAGCCAAGAAACAGGGGCCGGGGAAAAACTGTTTTTT. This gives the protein CASSQETGAGEKLFF.

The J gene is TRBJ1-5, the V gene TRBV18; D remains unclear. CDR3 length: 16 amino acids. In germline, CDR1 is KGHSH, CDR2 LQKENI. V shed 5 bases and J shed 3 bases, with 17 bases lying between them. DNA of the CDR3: TGTGCCAGCTCAACGACACAGCCCGTTAACAATCAGCCCCAGCATTTT. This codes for CASSTTQPVNNQPQHF. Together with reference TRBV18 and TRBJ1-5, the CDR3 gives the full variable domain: NAGVMQNPRHLVRRRGQEARLRCSPMKGHSHVYWYRQLPEEGLKFMVYLQKENIIDESGMPKERFSAEFPKEGPSILRIQQVVRGDSAAYFCASSTTQPVNNQPQHFGDGTRLSIL.

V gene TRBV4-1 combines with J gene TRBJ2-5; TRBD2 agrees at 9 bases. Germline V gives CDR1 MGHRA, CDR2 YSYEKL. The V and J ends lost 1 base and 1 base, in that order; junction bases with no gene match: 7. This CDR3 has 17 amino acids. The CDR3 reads CASSQVASGRPQETQYF. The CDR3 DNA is TGCGCCAGCAGCCAAGTGGCCAGCGGGAGGCCCCAAGAGACCCAGTACTTC.

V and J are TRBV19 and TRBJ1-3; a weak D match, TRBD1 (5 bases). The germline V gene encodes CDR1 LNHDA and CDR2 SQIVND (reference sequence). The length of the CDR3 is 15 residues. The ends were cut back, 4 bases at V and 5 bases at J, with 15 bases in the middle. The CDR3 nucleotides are TGTGCCAGTAGTACCCTCTCCAGGGAAAGAAACACCATATATTTT. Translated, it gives CASSTLSRERNTIYF. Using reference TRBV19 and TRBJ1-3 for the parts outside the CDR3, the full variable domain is DGGITQSPKYLFRKEGQNVTLSCEQNLNHDAMYWYRQDPGQGLRLIYYSQIVNDFQKGDIAEGYSVSREKKESFPLTVTSAQKNPTAFYLCASSTLSRERNTIYFGEGSWLTVV.

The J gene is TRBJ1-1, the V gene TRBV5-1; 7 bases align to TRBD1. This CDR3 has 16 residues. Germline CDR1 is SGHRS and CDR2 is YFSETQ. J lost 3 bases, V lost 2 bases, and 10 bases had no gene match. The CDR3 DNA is TGCGCCAGCAGCTTAATGACAGGGCGAGGGTACACTGAAGCTTTCTTT. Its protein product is CASSLMTGRGYTEAFF.

CDR3 nucleotide sequence: TGTGCCAGCAGCCGTGGGGCAGGGTACGGCTATAATTCACCCCTCCACTTT. Protein: CASSRGAGYGYNSPLHF. The chain couples TRBV25-1 to TRBJ1-6; D possibly corresponds to TRBD1 (5 bases). The V and J ends lost 6 bases and 3 bases respectively, with 18 bases between them. Germline loops: CDR1 MGHDK, CDR2 SYGVNS. The CDR3 has 17 amino acids. The full variable domain, with the rest looked up from reference TRBV25-1 and TRBJ1-6, is EADIYQTPRYLVIGTGKKITLECSQTMGHDKMYWYQQDPGMELHLIHYSYGVNSTEKGDLSSESTVSRIRTEHFPLTLESARPSHTSQYLCASSRGAGYGYNSPLHFGNGTRLTVT.

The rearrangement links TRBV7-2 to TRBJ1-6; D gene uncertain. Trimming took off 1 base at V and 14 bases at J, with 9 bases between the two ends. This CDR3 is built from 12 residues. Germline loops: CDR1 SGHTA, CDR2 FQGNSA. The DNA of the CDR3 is TGTGCCAGCAGCTTAGATCCAACATCCCTCCACTTT. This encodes CASSLDPTSLHF.

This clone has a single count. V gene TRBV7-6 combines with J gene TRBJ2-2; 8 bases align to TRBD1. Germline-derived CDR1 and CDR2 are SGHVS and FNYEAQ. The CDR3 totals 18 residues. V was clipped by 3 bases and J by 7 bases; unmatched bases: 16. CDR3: CASSFNPPSGGRDGELFF. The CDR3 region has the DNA TGTGCCAGCAGCTTCAACCCGCCCTCAGGGGGCAGGGACGGGGAGCTGTTTTTT.

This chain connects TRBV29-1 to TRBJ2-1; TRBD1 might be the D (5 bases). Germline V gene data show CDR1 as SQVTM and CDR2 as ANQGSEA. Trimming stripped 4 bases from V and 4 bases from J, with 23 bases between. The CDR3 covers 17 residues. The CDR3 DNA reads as TGCAGCGTTGGCCATGGCCGGACACTGACTGCGTACAATGAGCAGTTCTTC. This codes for CSVGHGRTLTAYNEQFF.